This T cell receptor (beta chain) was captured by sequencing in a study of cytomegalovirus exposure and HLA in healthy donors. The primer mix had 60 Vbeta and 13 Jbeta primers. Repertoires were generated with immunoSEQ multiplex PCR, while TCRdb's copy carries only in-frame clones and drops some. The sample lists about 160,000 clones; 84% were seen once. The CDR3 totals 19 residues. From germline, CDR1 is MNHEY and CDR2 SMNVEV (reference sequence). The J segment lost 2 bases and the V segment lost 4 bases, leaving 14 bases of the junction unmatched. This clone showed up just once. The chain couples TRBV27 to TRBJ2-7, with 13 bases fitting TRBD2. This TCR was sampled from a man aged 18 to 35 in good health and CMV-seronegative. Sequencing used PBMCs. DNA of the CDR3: TGTGCCAGCAGTTGGACCGGACTAGCGGGAGAGAAGGAAACCTACGAGCAGTACTTC. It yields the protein CASSWTGLAGEKETYEQYF.